The rows below give T cell receptor beta chains drawn from one sample of a study of blood T cells in healthy people across ages. TCRdb redid the calling of the 5' RACE reads with MiXCR, one entry per CDR3 protein. The data show about 1.4 million distinct CDR3 sequences, approximately 59% seen once. The sample taken for sequencing was blood. These receptors all come from a man between 18 and 35 years old in good health. Each CDR3 is given with its conserved first and last residue. A D gene is named only where the DNA matches it firmly. Some rows have no size entry. The others give once, few or many, or a class for an expanded clone.

j_call d_call v_call clone_size cdr3_aa cdr3_nt
TRBJ1-2 NA TRBV3-1 NA CASSHLIDRSSGYGYTF TGTGCCAGCAGCCACCTTATTGACAGGAGCTCGGGCTATGGCTACACCTTC
TRBJ2-5 NA TRBV24-1 NA CATSDYQGTGLRETQYF TGTGCCACCAGTGATTACCAGGGGACGGGACTGAGGGAGACCCAGTACTTC
TRBJ2-2 TRBD2 TRBV6-5 few CASSSRGGNTGELFF TGTGCCAGCAGTTCCCGGGGGGGAAACACCGGGGAGCTGTTTTTT
TRBJ2-5 TRBD2 TRBV2 NA CASKLAGQETQYF TGTGCCAGCAAACTAGCGGGACAAGAGACCCAGTACTTC
TRBJ1-5 NA TRBV4-2 NA CASSQDYRGLFSNQPQHF TGTGCCAGCAGCCAAGACTACCGGGGACTTTTTAGCAATCAGCCCCAGCATTTT
TRBJ2-3 NA TRBV2 once CASILTSQYF TGTGCCAGCATCTTGACTAGTCAGTATTTT
TRBJ1-2 TRBD1 TRBV12-3/TRBV12-4 NA CASAPQGTGGYTF TGTGCCAGCGCCCCCCAGGGGACAGGTGGCTACACCTTC
TRBJ2-1 TRBD2 TRBV29-1 NA CSVVAREGGEQFF TGCAGCGTGGTAGCTCGGGAGGGGGGTGAGCAGTTCTTC
TRBJ2-1 TRBD2 TRBV9 NA CASSVDLGGARYNEQFF TGTGCCAGCAGCGTCGATCTCGGGGGGGCCAGGTACAATGAGCAGTTCTTC
TRBJ2-1 NA TRBV12-5 NA CASAWGLDNEQFF TGTGCTAGTGCATGGGGACTTGACAATGAGCAGTTCTTC
TRBJ2-7 NA TRBV10-2 NA CASSPTGTFNEQYF TGCGCCAGCAGTCCCACCGGGACTTTCAACGAGCAGTACTTC
TRBJ1-2 NA TRBV4-3 NA CASSQDLFREGRYGYTF TGCGCCAGCAGCCAAGATCTTTTTCGGGAGGGCCGCTATGGCTACACCTTC
TRBJ2-7 TRBD1 TRBV10-3 NA CAIAGTGGQNEQYF TGTGCCATCGCTGGGACAGGGGGCCAGAACGAGCAGTACTTC
TRBJ1-1 NA TRBV29-1 few CSVEPLATEAFF TGCAGCGTTGAACCACTGGCCACTGAAGCTTTCTTT
TRBJ2-5 NA TRBV25-1 NA CASSESFIQEVQETQYF TGTGCCAGCAGTGAATCGTTTATACAGGAAGTCCAAGAGACCCAGTACTTC
TRBJ2-4 TRBD1 TRBV7-2 NA CASSLGGTGPKNIQYF TGTGCCAGCAGCTTAGGTGGGACAGGGCCCAAAAACATTCAGTACTTC
TRBJ2-7 TRBD2 TRBV6-2/TRBV6-3 few CASSYVAGYEQYF TGTGCCAGCAGTTACGTAGCGGGCTACGAGCAGTACTTC
TRBJ2-2 NA TRBV10-1 few CASSRGEAGELFF TGCGCCAGCAGCAGGGGGGAGGCCGGGGAGCTGTTTTTT
TRBJ1-2 NA TRBV20-1 NA CSATSISGTAYGYTF TGCAGTGCCACCTCAATCTCCGGGACGGCCTATGGCTACACCTTC
TRBJ2-7 NA TRBV5-1 NA CASSFGGSPSYEQYF TGCGCCAGCAGCTTTGGAGGGAGCCCCTCCTACGAGCAGTACTTC
TRBJ2-1 NA TRBV4-1 NA CASSIPLYEQFF TGCGCCAGCTCCATCCCGCTATATGAGCAGTTCTTC
TRBJ2-5 NA TRBV6-2/TRBV6-3 NA CASSLLPGREQETQYF TGTGCCAGCAGCCTCCTACCGGGAAGAGAGCAAGAGACCCAGTACTTC
TRBJ2-4 NA TRBV11-2 NA CASSLHAGSMDIQYF TGTGCCAGTAGCCTACATGCAGGGAGTATGGACATTCAGTACTTC
TRBJ1-6 TRBD1 TRBV6-2/TRBV6-3 few CATETGENSPLHF TGTGCCACTGAGACAGGGGAGAATTCACCCCTCCACTTT